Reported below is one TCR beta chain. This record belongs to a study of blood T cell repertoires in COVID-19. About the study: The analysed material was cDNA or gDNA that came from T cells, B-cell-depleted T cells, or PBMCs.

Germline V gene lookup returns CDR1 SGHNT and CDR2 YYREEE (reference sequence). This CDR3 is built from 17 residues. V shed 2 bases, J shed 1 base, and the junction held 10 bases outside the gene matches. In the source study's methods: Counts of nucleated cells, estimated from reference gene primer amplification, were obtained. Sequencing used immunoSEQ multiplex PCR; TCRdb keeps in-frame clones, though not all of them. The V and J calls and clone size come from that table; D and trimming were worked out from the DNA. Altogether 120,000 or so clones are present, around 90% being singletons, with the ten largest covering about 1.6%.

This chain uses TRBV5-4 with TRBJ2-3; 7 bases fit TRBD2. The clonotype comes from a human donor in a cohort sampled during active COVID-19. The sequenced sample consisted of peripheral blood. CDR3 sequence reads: CASSLRSGRAGTDTQYF. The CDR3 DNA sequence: TGTGCCAGCAGCTTAAGAAGTGGGAGGGCCGGCACAGATACGCAGTATTTT.